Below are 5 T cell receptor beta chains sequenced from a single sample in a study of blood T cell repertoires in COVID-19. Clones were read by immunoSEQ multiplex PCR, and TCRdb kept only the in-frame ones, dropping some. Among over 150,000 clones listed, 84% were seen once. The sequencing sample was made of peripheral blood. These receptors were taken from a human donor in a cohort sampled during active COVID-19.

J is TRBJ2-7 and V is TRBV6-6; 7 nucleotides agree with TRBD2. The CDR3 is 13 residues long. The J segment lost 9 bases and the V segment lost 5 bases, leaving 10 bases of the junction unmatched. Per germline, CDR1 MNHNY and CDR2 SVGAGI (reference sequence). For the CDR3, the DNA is TGTGCCAGCAGTCCCGGGACTATCGGCGGGCAGTACTTC. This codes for CASSPGTIGGQYF.

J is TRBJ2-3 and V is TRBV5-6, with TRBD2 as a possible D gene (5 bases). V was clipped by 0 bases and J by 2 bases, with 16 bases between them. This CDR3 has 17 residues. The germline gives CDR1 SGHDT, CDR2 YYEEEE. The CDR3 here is CASSLANGLSFTDTQYF. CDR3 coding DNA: TGTGCCAGCAGCTTGGCCAACGGACTTAGTTTCACAGATACGCAGTATTTT.

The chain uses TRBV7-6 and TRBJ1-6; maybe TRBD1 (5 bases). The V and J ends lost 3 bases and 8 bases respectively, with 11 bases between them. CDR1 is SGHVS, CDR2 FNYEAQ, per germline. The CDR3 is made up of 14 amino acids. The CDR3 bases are TGTGCCAGCAGCTTTTACGGGGGAGATTCACCCCTCCACTTT. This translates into CASSFYGGDSPLHF.

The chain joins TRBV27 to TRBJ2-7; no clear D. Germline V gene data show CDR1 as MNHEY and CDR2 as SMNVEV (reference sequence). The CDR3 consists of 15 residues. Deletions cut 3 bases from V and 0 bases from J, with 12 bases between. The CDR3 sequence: CASSFTPSNSYEQYF. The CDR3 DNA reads TGTGCCAGCAGTTTTACTCCATCAAACTCCTACGAGCAGTACTTC.

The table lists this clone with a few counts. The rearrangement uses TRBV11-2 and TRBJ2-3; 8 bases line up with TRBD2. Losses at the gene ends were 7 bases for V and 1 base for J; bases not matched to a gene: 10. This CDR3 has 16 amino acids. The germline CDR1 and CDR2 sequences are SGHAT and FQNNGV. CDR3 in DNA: TGTGCCAGCATTTTAGAGTACGGGAGGGGCACAGATACGCAGTATTTT. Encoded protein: CASILEYGRGTDTQYF.